Presented here are 12 T cell receptor beta chains from one specimen sequenced in a study of response to subunit inactivated influenza vaccine. Each CDR3 protein is one row after TCRdb ran MiXCR on the RT-PCR reads. The sample holds about 570,000 distinct CDR3 sequences, about 11% seen once. The same sample was also studied in work on T cells expressing NK-cell markers. Per that paper: TCR beta cDNA was generated via 5'RACE template switching incorporating UMIs.

The sample in question was PBMCs from blood, obtained on the day of vaccination. Receptors were obtained from a man in his forties or fifties who received an inactivated influenza vaccine.

The V gene is TRBV9, the J gene TRBJ2-2, with 7 nucleotides matching TRBD1. CDR3 size: 16 residues. Germline V gene sequence: CDR1 SGDLS, CDR2 YYNGEE. V lost 2 bases and J lost 2; bases outside the gene matches: 6. CDR3 region: CASSVQGQVNTGELFF. Here the CDR3 DNA reads TGTGCCAGCAGCGTCCAAGGACAGGTTAACACCGGGGAGCTGTTTTTT.

This rearrangement joins TRBV21-1 to TRBJ2-2; the D segment call TRBD1 is taken from the table without a DNA check. TRBV21-1 is annotated as a pseudogene. This CDR3 contains 16 residues. The DNA for the CDR3 is TGTGCCAGCAGCAGGTACAGGGAAGCGAACACCGGGGAGCTGGTTTTT. Its translation: CASSRYREANTGELVF.

At least ten counts were recorded for this clonotype. This chain uses TRBV7-9 with TRBJ2-5; D is perhaps TRBD1 (5 bases). V was shortened by 1 base and J by 2 bases, with 14 bases between the two germline ends. The germline gives CDR1 SEHNR, CDR2 FQNEAQ (reference sequence). CDR3 length: 16 residues. The CDR3 here is CASSLDHIRVQETQYF. CDR3 in DNA: TGTGCCAGCAGCTTAGACCATATCAGGGTACAAGAGACCCAGTACTTC.

This clonotype has at least ten counts. The gene calls are TRBV7-2 and TRBJ1-3; D is unclear. Germline-derived CDR1 and CDR2 are SGHTA and FQGNSA. The CDR3 extends over 12 amino acids. Trimming took 3 bases from V and 9 from J, leaving 9 bases between them. The CDR3: CASSLYPSTIYF. The CDR3 coding sequence is TGTGCCAGCAGCTTGTATCCCAGCACCATATATTTT. Drawing the rest from reference TRBV7-2 and TRBJ1-3, the complete variable domain is GAGVSQSPSNKVTEKGKDVELRCDPISGHTALYWYRQSLGQGLEFLIYFQGNSAPDKSGLPSDRFSAERTGGSVSTLTIQRTQQEDSAVYLCASSLYPSTIYFGEGSWLTVV.

At least ten counts were recorded for this clonotype. The chain joins TRBV29-1 to TRBJ1-1, with a weak D call TRBD1 (5 bases). Germline assignment: CDR1 SQVTM and CDR2 ANQGSEA. Trimming pared 6 bases from V and 6 bases from J, leaving 20 bases between. This CDR3 is 14 amino acids long. CDR3 nucleotide sequence: TGCAGCGTCAGTTGGGGCAGGGTAGGATCTGAAGCTTTCTTT. Translation gives CSVSWGRVGSEAFF.

This chain connects TRBV14 to TRBJ2-7; D possibly matches TRBD1 or TRBD2 (5 bases each). V lost 3 bases to trimming and J lost 5 bases, with 11 bases between them. The CDR3 totals 13 residues. Germline V gene sequence: CDR1 SGHDN, CDR2 FVKESK. DNA of the CDR3: TGTGCCAGCAGCCAGGCCGGGACGAACGAGCAGTACTTC. It yields the protein CASSQAGTNEQYF.

This clonotype was found a few times. In DNA form, the CDR3 reads TGTGCCAGCAGCGTAGCTACGGGACAGTCCAAAAACGAGGACACTGAAGCTTTCTTT. Its protein product is CASSVATGQSKNEDTEAFF. The chain uses TRBV9 and TRBJ1-1, with TRBD1 matching over 7 bases. Germline CDR1 SGDLS, CDR2 YYNGEE. V was clipped by 0 bases and J by 3 bases; unmatched bases: 17. This CDR3 is 19 amino acids long.

The sample holds a few counts of this clonotype. V and J are TRBV12-3 or TRBV12-4 and TRBJ2-7; no clear D. The CDR3 runs to 13 residues. V was shortened by 4 bases and J by 3 bases, with 10 bases between the two germline ends. The CDR3 spells CASSSEPLYEQYF. The CDR3 coding sequence is TGTGCCAGCAGTTCCGAGCCCCTCTACGAGCAGTACTTC.

The chain employs TRBV18 and TRBJ2-1; 8 nucleotides match TRBD2. The V segment lost 0 bases and the J segment 7 bases; nucleotides outside the gene matches: 8. Germline loops: CDR1 KGHSH, CDR2 LQKENI. CDR3 length: 16 amino acids. Written as DNA, the CDR3 is TGTGCCAGCTCACCACCGAGGCGGGAGGTTCGGAATGAGCAGTTCTTC. Its protein product is CASSPPRREVRNEQFF.

The DNA of the CDR3 is TGTGCCAGCAGTTACCGGCTAGCGGGGGGGCCAGGGTCCTACAATGAGCAGTTCTTC. Residues: CASSYRLAGGPGSYNEQFF. The chain couples TRBV6-2 or TRBV6-3 to TRBJ2-1, with 12 nucleotides matching TRBD2. Germline CDR1 is MNHEY and CDR2 is SVGEGT. J gave up 1 base and V 2 bases, and 9 bases lay outside the gene matches. The length of the CDR3 is 19 residues.

The chain links TRBV7-2 to TRBJ2-5; D unclear. The V gene lost 1 base and the J gene lost 5 bases, with 8 bases spanning the gap. Germline lookup yields CDR1 SGHTA and CDR2 FQGNSA. The CDR3 totals 13 residues. The CDR3 protein is CASSLVTTETQYF. The CDR3 coding sequence is TGTGCCAGCAGCTTAGTCACGACGGAGACCCAGTACTTC. Using reference TRBV7-2 and TRBJ2-5 for the parts outside the CDR3, the full variable domain is GAGVSQSPSNKVTEKGKDVELRCDPISGHTALYWYRQSLGQGLEFLIYFQGNSAPDKSGLPSDRFSAERTGGSVSTLTIQRTQQEDSAVYLCASSLVTTETQYFGPGTRLLVL.

V usage is TRBV4-2 and J usage is TRBJ1-1; 8 positions agree with TRBD1. CDR3 length: 15 residues. Trimming removed 0 bases from V and 11 bases from J; junction bases left unmatched: 11. Looked up from germline, CDR1 is LGHNA and CDR2 is YNFKEQ. CDR3 DNA: TGTGCCAGCAGCCAAGATTCAGGGCAGGGGGCGGCGGCTTTCTTT. Translating gives CASSQDSGQGAAAFF.